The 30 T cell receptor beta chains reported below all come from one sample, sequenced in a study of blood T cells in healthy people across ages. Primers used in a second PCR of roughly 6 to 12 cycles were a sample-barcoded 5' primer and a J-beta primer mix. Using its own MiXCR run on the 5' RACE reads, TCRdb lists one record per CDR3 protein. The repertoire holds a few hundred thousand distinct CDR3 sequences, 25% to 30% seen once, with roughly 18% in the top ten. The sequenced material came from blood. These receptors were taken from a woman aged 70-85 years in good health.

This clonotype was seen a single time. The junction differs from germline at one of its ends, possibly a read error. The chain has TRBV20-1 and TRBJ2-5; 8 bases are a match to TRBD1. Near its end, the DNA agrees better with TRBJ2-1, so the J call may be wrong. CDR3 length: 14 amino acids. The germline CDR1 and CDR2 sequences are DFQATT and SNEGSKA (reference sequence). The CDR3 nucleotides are TGCAGTGCTAGTACAGGGGGTGGATACAATAAGCAGTTCTTC. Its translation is CSASTGGGYNKQFF.

CDR3 sequence: CASSHVLSSYNEQFF. In DNA form, the CDR3 reads TGTGCCAGCAGCCATGTACTCTCCTCCTACAATGAGCAGTTCTTC. The chain couples TRBV3-1 to TRBJ2-1; D is unclear. The germline V gene encodes CDR1 LGHDT and CDR2 YNNKEL (reference sequence). CDR3 length: 15 amino acids. V lost 3 bases to trimming and J lost 0 bases, with 9 bases between them.

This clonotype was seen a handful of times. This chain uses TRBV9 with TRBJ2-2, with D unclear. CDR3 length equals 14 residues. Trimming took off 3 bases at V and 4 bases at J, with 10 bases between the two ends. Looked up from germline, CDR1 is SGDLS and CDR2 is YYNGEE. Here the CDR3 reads CASSAAYPTGELFF. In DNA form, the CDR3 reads TGTGCCAGCAGCGCCGCCTACCCCACCGGGGAGCTGTTTTTT.

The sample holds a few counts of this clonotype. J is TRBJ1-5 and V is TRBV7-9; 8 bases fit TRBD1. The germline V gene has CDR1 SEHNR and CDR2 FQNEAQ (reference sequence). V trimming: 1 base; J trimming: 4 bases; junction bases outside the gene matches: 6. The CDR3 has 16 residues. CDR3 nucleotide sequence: TGTGCCAGCAGCTTAGGGACAGGGTCGGAAAATCAGCCCCAGCATTTT. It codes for CASSLGTGSENQPQHF.

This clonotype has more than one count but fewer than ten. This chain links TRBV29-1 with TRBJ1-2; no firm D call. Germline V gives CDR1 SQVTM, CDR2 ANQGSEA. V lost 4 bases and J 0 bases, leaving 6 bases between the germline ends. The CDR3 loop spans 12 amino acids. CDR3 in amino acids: CSVGVANYGYTF. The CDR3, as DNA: TGCAGCGTTGGGGTGGCTAACTATGGCTACACCTTC.

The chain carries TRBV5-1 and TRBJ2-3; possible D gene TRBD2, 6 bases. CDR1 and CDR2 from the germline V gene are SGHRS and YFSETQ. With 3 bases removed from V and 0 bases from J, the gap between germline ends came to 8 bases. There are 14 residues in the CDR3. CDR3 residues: CASSSLASTDTQYF. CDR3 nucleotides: TGCGCCAGCAGCTCACTAGCTAGCACAGATACGCAGTATTTT. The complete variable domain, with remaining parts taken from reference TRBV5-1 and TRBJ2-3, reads KAGVTQTPRYLIKTRGQQVTLSCSPISGHRSVSWYQQTPGQGLQFLFEYFSETQRNKGNFPGRFSGRQFSNSRSEMNVSTLELGDSALYLCASSSLASTDTQYFGPGTRLTVL.

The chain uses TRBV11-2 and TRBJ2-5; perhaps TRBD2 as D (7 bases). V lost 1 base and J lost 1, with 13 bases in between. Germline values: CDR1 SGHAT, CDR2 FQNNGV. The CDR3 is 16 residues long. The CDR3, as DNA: TGTGCCAGCAGCTTAGTGGGGGGGCGGGTCCAAGAGACCCAGTACTTC. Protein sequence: CASSLVGGRVQETQYF.

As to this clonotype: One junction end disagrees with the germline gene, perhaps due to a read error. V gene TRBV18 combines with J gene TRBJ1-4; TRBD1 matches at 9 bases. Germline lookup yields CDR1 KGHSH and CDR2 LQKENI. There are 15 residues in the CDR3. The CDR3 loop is CASPPDRDRDEKLFF. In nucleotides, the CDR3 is TGTGCCAGCCCACCAGACCGGGACAGGGATGAAAAACTGTTTTTT.

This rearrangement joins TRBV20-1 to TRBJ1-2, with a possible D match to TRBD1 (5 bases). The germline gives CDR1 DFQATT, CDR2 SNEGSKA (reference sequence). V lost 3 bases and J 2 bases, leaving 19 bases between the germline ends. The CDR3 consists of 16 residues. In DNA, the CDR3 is TGCAGTGCTAGTCCGCAGGGTGTTTTGAAAAACTATGGCTACACCTTC. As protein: CSASPQGVLKNYGYTF.

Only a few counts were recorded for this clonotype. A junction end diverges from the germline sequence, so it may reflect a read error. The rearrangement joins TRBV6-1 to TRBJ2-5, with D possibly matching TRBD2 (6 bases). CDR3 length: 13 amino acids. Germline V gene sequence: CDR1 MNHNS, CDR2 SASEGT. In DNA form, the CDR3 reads TGTGCCAGCAGTGAATCTTGGAGGGATGCGGGGTTCTTC. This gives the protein CASSESWRDAGFF.

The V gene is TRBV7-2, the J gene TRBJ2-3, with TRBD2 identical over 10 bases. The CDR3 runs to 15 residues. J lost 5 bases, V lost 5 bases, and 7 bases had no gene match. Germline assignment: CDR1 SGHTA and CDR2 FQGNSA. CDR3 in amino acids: CASSTSAGGLDTQYF. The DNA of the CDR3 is TGTGCCAGCAGCACCTCAGCGGGGGGGTTAGATACGCAGTATTTT.

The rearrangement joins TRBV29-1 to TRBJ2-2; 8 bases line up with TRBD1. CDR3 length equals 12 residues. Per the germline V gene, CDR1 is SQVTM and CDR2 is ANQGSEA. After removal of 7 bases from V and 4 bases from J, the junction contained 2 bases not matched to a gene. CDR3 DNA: TGCAGCGCACAGGGGGTCACCGGGGAGCTGTTTTTT. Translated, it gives CSAQGVTGELFF.

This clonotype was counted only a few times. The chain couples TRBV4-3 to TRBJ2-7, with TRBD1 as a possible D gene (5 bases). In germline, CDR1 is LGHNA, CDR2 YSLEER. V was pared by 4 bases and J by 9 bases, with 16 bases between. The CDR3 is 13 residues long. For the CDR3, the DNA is TGCGCCAGCAGCCGACATCAGGGTCAGGGGCAGTACTTC. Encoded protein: CASSRHQGQGQYF.

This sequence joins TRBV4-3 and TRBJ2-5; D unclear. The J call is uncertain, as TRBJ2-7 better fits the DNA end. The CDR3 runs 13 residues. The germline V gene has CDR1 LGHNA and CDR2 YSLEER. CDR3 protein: CASSQEEGYEQYF. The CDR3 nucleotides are TGCGCCAGCAGCCAAGAGGAAGGCTACGAGCAGTACTTC.

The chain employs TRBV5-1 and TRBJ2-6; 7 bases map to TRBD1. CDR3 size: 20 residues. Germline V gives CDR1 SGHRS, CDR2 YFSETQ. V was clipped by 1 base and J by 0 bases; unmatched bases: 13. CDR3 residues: CASSLFPPGQRYSGANVLTF. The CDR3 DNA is TGCGCCAGCAGCTTGTTTCCTCCGGGACAGCGATACTCTGGGGCCAACGTCCTGACTTTC.

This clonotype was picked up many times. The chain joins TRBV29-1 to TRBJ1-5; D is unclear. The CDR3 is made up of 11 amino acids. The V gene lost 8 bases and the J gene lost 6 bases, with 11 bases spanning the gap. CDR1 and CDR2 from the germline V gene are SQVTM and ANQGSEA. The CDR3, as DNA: TGCAGCCCCACTGCGGGTCAGCCCCAGCATTTT. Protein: CSPTAGQPQHF.

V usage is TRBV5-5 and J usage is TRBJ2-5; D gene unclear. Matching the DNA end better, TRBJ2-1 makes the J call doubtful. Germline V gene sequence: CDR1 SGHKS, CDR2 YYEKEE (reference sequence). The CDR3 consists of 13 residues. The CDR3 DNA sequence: TGTGCCAGCAGCTTCCCCGACACTGATGAGCAGTTCTTC. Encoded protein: CASSFPDTDEQFF.

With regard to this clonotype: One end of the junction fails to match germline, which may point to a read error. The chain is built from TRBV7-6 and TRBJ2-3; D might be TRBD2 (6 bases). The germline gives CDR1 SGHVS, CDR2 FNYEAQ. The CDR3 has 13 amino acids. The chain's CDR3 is CVSSLDYTDTQYF. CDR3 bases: TGTGTCAGCAGCCTGGACTACACAGATACGCAGTATTTT.

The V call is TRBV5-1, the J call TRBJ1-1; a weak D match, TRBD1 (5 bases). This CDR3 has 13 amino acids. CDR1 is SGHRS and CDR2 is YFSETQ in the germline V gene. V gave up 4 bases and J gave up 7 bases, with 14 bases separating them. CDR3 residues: CASSPGIRGEAFF. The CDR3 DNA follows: TGCGCCAGCAGCCCAGGGATACGTGGTGAAGCTTTCTTT. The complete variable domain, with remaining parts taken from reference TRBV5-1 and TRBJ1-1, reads KAGVTQTPRYLIKTRGQQVTLSCSPISGHRSVSWYQQTPGQGLQFLFEYFSETQRNKGNFPGRFSGRQFSNSRSEMNVSTLELGDSALYLCASSPGIRGEAFFGQGTRLTVV.

CDR3 in amino acids: CSIRLKASGAYEQYF. The CDR3 coding sequence is TGCAGCATCCGTCTGAAGGCATCGGGAGCCTACGAGCAGTACTTC. The chain couples TRBV29-1 to TRBJ2-5; tentative D call: TRBD2 (6 bases). Judging by the DNA end, TRBJ2-7 fits better; the J call may be wrong. The CDR3 runs to 15 residues. Looked up from germline, CDR1 is SQVTM and CDR2 is ANQGSEA.

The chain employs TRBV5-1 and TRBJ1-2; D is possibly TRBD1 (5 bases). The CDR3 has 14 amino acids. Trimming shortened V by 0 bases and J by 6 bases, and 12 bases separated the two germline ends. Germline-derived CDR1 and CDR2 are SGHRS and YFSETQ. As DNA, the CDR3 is TGCGCCAGCAGCTTGGGCTCGGGGGGAGATGGCTACACCTTC. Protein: CASSLGSGGDGYTF.

CDR3 protein: CASSPRGGGEADTQYF. DNA of the CDR3: TGTGCCAGCAGCCCACGGGGCGGAGGAGAGGCAGATACGCAGTATTTT. This chain uses TRBV7-2 with TRBJ2-3; D possibly uses TRBD1 or TRBD2 (5 bases each). Looked up from germline, CDR1 is SGHTA and CDR2 is FQGNSA. This CDR3 comprises 16 residues. V lost 5 bases to trimming and J lost 4 bases, with 19 bases between them.

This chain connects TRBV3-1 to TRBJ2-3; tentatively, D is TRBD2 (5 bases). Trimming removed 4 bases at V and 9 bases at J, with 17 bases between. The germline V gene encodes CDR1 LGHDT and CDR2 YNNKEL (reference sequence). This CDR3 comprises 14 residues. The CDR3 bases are TGTGCCAGCAGCCCGTCACAAGGAGGCTACACGCAGTATTTT. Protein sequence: CASSPSQGGYTQYF.

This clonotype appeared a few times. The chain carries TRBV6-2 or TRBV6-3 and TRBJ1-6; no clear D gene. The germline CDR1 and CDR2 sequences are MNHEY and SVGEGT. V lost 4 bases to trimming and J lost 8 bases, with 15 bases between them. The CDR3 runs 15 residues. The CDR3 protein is CASSFLLLGDSPLHF. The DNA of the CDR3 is TGTGCCAGCAGTTTCCTACTACTCGGGGATTCACCCCTCCACTTT.

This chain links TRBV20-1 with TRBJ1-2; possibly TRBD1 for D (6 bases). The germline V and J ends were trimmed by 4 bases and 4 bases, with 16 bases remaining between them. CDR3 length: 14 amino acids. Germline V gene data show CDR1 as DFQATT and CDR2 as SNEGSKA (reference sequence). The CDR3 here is CSATTLQGAYGYTF. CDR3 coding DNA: TGCAGTGCTACCACCTTACAGGGCGCCTATGGCTACACCTTC.

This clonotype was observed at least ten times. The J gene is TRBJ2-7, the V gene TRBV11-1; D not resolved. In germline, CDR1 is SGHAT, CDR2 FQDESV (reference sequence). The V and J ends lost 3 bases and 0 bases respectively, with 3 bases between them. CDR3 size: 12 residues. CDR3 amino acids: CASSFDSYEQYF. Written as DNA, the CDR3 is TGTGCCAGCAGCTTTGACTCCTACGAGCAGTACTTC. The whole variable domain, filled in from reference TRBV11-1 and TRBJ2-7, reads EAEVAQSPRYKITEKSQAVAFWCDPISGHATLYWYRQILGQGPELLVQFQDESVVDDSQLPKDRFSAERLKGVDSTLKIQPAELGDSAMYLCASSFDSYEQYFGPGTRLTVT.

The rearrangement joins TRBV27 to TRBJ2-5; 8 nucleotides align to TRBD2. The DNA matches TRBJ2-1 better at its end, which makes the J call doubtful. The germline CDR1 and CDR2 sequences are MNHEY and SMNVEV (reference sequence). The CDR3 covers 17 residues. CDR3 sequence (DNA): TGTGCCAGCAGTTTAAGCGTCGGGGGGGCGAGGGGCAATGAGCAGTTCTTC. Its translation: CASSLSVGGARGNEQFF.

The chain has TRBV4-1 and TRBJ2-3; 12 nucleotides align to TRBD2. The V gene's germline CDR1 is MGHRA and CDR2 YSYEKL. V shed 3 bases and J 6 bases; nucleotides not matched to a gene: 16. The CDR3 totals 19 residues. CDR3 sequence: CASSHDRTETSGGHDTQYF. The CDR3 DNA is TGCGCCAGCAGCCATGATCGGACCGAGACTAGCGGGGGCCATGATACGCAGTATTTT.

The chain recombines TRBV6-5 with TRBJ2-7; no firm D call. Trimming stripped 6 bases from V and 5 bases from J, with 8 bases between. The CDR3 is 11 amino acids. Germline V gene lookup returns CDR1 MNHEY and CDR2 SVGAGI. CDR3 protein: CASRGYNEQYF. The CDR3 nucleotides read TGTGCCAGCAGGGGCTACAACGAGCAGTACTTC.

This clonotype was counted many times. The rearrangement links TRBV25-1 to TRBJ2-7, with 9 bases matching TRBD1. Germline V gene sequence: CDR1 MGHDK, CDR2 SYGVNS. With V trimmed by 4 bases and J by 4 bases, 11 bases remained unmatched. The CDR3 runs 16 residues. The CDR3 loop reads CASSGGTGTGSYEQYF. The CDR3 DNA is TGTGCCAGCAGTGGGGGGACCGGGACAGGGTCATACGAGCAGTACTTC.